Listed below are T cell receptor beta chains from one sample, sequenced in a study of T cell changes during pregnancy in multiple sclerosis. Clones were sequenced by immunoSEQ multiplex PCR, and TCRdb holds only the in-frame ones, with some missing. Of around 60,000 clones in the sample, roughly 90% are singletons; the top ten hold 1.5% to 2%. Sequencing was performed on peripheral blood, taken in the first trimester of pregnancy. These receptors came from a female donor with multiple sclerosis, enrolled in a pregnancy study. CDR3s include the opening cysteine and the closing phenylalanine or tryptophan. The order of the fields is CDR3 length, V gene, J gene, clone size, D gene, CDR3 DNA, CDR3 protein. D genes are given only for firm matches. Clone size appears in some rows only: once, few, many, or a class for an expanded clone.

CDR3 length: 12; V gene: TRBV7-9; J gene: TRBJ1-5; clone size: NA; D gene: NA; CDR3 DNA: TGTGCCAGCAGCCCGGGAGGGCAGCCCCAGCATTTT; CDR3 protein: CASSPGGQPQHF
CDR3 length: 16; V gene: TRBV9; J gene: TRBJ2-2; clone size: NA; D gene: TRBD2; CDR3 DNA: TGTGCCAGCAGCGTAGGTCCTAGCGGGAACACCGGGGAGCTGTTTTTT; CDR3 protein: CASSVGPSGNTGELFF
CDR3 length: 17; V gene: TRBV29-1; J gene: TRBJ2-1; clone size: NA; D gene: TRBD2; CDR3 DNA: TGCAGCGTTGAATTGCCGGGAGGGCGTTCGGACTCCAATGAGCAGTTCTTC; CDR3 protein: CSVELPGGRSDSNEQFF
CDR3 length: 18; V gene: TRBV19; J gene: TRBJ2-6; clone size: NA; D gene: TRBD1; CDR3 DNA: TGTGCCAGTAGTGGCCGGGACAGGGGATCTCTGGGGGCCAACGTCCTGACTTTC; CDR3 protein: CASSGRDRGSLGANVLTF
CDR3 length: 14; V gene: TRBV11-2; J gene: TRBJ2-7; clone size: few; D gene: NA; CDR3 DNA: TGTGCCAGCAGCTTCCAATCCCCCTCCTACGAGCAGTACTTC; CDR3 protein: CASSFQSPSYEQYF
CDR3 length: 12; V gene: TRBV30; J gene: TRBJ2-7; clone size: NA; D gene: NA; CDR3 DNA: TGTGCCTGGGCTCAGGGAACCTACGAGCAGTACTTC; CDR3 protein: CAWAQGTYEQYF
CDR3 length: 14; V gene: TRBV6-4; J gene: TRBJ2-1; clone size: NA; D gene: TRBD2; CDR3 DNA: TGTGCCAGCACCCCCCTAGCGGGAATGAATGAGCAGTTCTTC; CDR3 protein: CASTPLAGMNEQFF
CDR3 length: 14; V gene: TRBV4-3; J gene: TRBJ1-4; clone size: NA; D gene: NA; CDR3 DNA: TGCGCCAGCAGTCTACAGGAGAATAATGAAAAACTGTTTTTT; CDR3 protein: CASSLQENNEKLFF
CDR3 length: 18; V gene: TRBV5-1; J gene: TRBJ2-7; clone size: NA; D gene: TRBD2; CDR3 DNA: TGCGCCAGCAGCTTGGCCCGAGGACTAGCGGGAGGCACCTACGAGCAGTACTTC; CDR3 protein: CASSLARGLAGGTYEQYF
CDR3 length: 16; V gene: TRBV5-4; J gene: TRBJ2-1; clone size: NA; D gene: TRBD2; CDR3 DNA: TGTGCCAGCAGCTTGGCAGGCGGGAGGGCCTACAATGAGCAGTTCTTC; CDR3 protein: CASSLAGGRAYNEQFF
CDR3 length: 14; V gene: TRBV28; J gene: TRBJ1-4; clone size: NA; D gene: TRBD1; CDR3 DNA: TGTGCCAGCAGCTCGACAGGGTTGGATGAAAAACTGTTTTTT; CDR3 protein: CASSSTGLDEKLFF
CDR3 length: 15; V gene: TRBV18; J gene: TRBJ2-5; clone size: once; D gene: NA; CDR3 DNA: TGTGCCAGCTCACCACCGAACGGGAATCAAGAGACCCAGTACTTC; CDR3 protein: CASSPPNGNQETQYF
CDR3 length: 15; V gene: TRBV6-5; J gene: TRBJ2-3; clone size: NA; D gene: NA; CDR3 DNA: TGTGCCTCCCAGAGGAAGCGGAGTATCACAGATACGCAGTATTTT; CDR3 protein: CASQRKRSITDTQYF
CDR3 length: 13; V gene: TRBV29-1; J gene: TRBJ2-3; clone size: NA; D gene: TRBD1; CDR3 DNA: TGCAGCGTTGAGGACAGGGGCACAGATACGCAGTATTTT; CDR3 protein: CSVEDRGTDTQYF
CDR3 length: 11; V gene: TRBV6-4; J gene: TRBJ1-1; clone size: NA; D gene: NA; CDR3 DNA: TGTGCCAGCAGGGACGGGGGGGTAGCTTTCTTT; CDR3 protein: CASRDGGVAFF
CDR3 length: 11; V gene: TRBV29-1; J gene: TRBJ2-1; clone size: NA; D gene: NA; CDR3 DNA: TGCAGCGAGACCCTAGCGAATGAGCAGTTCTTC; CDR3 protein: CSETLANEQFF
CDR3 length: 15; V gene: TRBV4-1; J gene: TRBJ1-4; clone size: NA; D gene: NA; CDR3 DNA: TGCGCCAGCAGCCAAATGCAGGGGTTCGGGGAAAAACTGTTTTTT; CDR3 protein: CASSQMQGFGEKLFF
CDR3 length: 14; V gene: TRBV5-1; J gene: TRBJ1-3; clone size: NA; D gene: NA; CDR3 DNA: TGCGCCAGCAGCAGGAGGGAGGGTGGAAACACCATATATTTT; CDR3 protein: CASSRREGGNTIYF
CDR3 length: 15; V gene: TRBV5-1; J gene: TRBJ1-2; clone size: NA; D gene: TRBD1; CDR3 DNA: TGCGCCAGCAGCTTTCCCGGGACAGGGGTTCAGGGCTACACCTTC; CDR3 protein: CASSFPGTGVQGYTF
CDR3 length: 15; V gene: TRBV5-6; J gene: TRBJ2-1; clone size: NA; D gene: NA; CDR3 DNA: TGTGCCAGCAGCTTAGGGACTGTCTCCTACAATGAGCAGTTCTTC; CDR3 protein: CASSLGTVSYNEQFF
CDR3 length: 16; V gene: TRBV5-1; J gene: TRBJ2-1; clone size: once; D gene: TRBD2; CDR3 DNA: TGCGCCAGCAGCTTGCATGTGCTAGCGGGAGTCGATGAGCAGTTCTTC; CDR3 protein: CASSLHVLAGVDEQFF
CDR3 length: 15; V gene: TRBV4-2; J gene: TRBJ1-1; clone size: NA; D gene: TRBD1; CDR3 DNA: TGTGCCAGCAGCCCACACATCAGGGGGCACACTGAAGCTTTCTTT; CDR3 protein: CASSPHIRGHTEAFF
CDR3 length: 14; V gene: TRBV27; J gene: TRBJ2-7; clone size: NA; D gene: TRBD2; CDR3 DNA: TGTGCCAGCAGGGGGACTAGCGGATCCTACGAGCAGTACTTC; CDR3 protein: CASRGTSGSYEQYF
CDR3 length: 13; V gene: TRBV19; J gene: TRBJ1-1; clone size: NA; D gene: NA; CDR3 DNA: TGTGCCAGTAGTATGTTCGGGGGGACTGAAGCTTTCTTT; CDR3 protein: CASSMFGGTEAFF
CDR3 length: 14; V gene: TRBV27; J gene: TRBJ2-1; clone size: NA; D gene: NA; CDR3 DNA: TGTGCCAGCACCCCCGGGGGACTTTACAATGAGCAGTTCTTC; CDR3 protein: CASTPGGLYNEQFF
CDR3 length: 14; V gene: TRBV6-5; J gene: TRBJ1-2; clone size: NA; D gene: NA; CDR3 DNA: TGTGCCAGCAGTCACCGTTACCAGGACACGGGCTACACCTTC; CDR3 protein: CASSHRYQDTGYTF
CDR3 length: 14; V gene: TRBV5-4; J gene: TRBJ2-1; clone size: NA; D gene: TRBD1; CDR3 DNA: TGTGCCAGCAGCTTGAGGAAGGGGGCGGATGAGCAGTTCTTC; CDR3 protein: CASSLRKGADEQFF
CDR3 length: 13; V gene: TRBV14; J gene: TRBJ2-7; clone size: once; D gene: TRBD2; CDR3 DNA: TGTGCCAGCAGGGGACTAGTATCCTCCGAGCAGTACTTC; CDR3 protein: CASRGLVSSEQYF
CDR3 length: 13; V gene: TRBV19; J gene: TRBJ1-1; clone size: once; D gene: NA; CDR3 DNA: TGTGCCAGTAGTATTAGGGGGTACACTGAAGCTTTCTTT; CDR3 protein: CASSIRGYTEAFF
CDR3 length: 13; V gene: TRBV19; J gene: TRBJ2-7; clone size: NA; D gene: NA; CDR3 DNA: TGTGCCAGTAGTGCGGGACGGAACTACGAGCAGTACTTC; CDR3 protein: CASSAGRNYEQYF
CDR3 length: 16; V gene: TRBV5-1; J gene: TRBJ2-2; clone size: NA; D gene: TRBD2; CDR3 DNA: TGCGCCAGCAGCTTGGAAGGGACTAGCAACACCGGGGAGCTGTTTTTT; CDR3 protein: CASSLEGTSNTGELFF
CDR3 length: 17; V gene: TRBV7-9; J gene: TRBJ2-1; clone size: NA; D gene: TRBD2; CDR3 DNA: TGTGCCAGCAGCACTGGACTAGCGGGAGAGTCCTACAATGAGCAGTTCTTC; CDR3 protein: CASSTGLAGESYNEQFF
CDR3 length: 16; V gene: TRBV27; J gene: TRBJ1-4; clone size: NA; D gene: NA; CDR3 DNA: TGTGCCAGCAGTCCAAATTCAGGGGTAGAGCTATTCGAACTGTTTTTT; CDR3 protein: CASSPNSGVELFELFF